A selection of T cell receptor beta chains follows, all from one sample in a study of cytomegalovirus exposure and HLA in healthy donors. Generated by immunoSEQ multiplex PCR, the TCRdb table keeps only in-frame clones and is missing some. The repertoire consists of about 160,000 clones, with more than 60% occurring once and the leading ten covering 4.9%. The specimen was PBMCs. Source of these receptors: a male donor in good health and CMV-seronegative. The CDR3 runs from the conserved cysteine through the conserved F or W. A D gene is named only where the DNA matches it firmly. The size of a clone is reported for some rows only, either as once, few or many, or as a class for expanded clones.

v_gene: TRBV9; j_gene: TRBJ2-3; d_gene: TRBD2; abundance: NA; CDR3nt: TGTGCCAGCAGCCGGGGGACTAGCGGATTCACAGATACGCAGTATTTT; CDR3aa: CASSRGTSGFTDTQYF
v_gene: TRBV19; j_gene: TRBJ1-1; d_gene: TRBD1; abundance: NA; CDR3nt: TGTGCCAGTAGTATCGAAGGCAGGGGGCGCGGGAACACTGAAGCTTTCTTT; CDR3aa: CASSIEGRGRGNTEAFF
v_gene: TRBV7-2; j_gene: TRBJ2-1; d_gene: TRBD1; abundance: NA; CDR3nt: TGTGCCAGCAGGCCCGGGACAGTAAACAATGAGCAGTTCTTC; CDR3aa: CASRPGTVNNEQFF
v_gene: TRBV6-5; j_gene: TRBJ2-7; d_gene: NA; abundance: NA; CDR3nt: TGTGCCAGCAGTTACTCGGTCCGCCCCAGCTCCTACGAGCAGTACTTC; CDR3aa: CASSYSVRPSSYEQYF
v_gene: TRBV5-6; j_gene: TRBJ1-3; d_gene: NA; abundance: once; CDR3nt: TGTGCCAGCAGCCCCGTCGGGTCTGGAAACACCATATATTTT; CDR3aa: CASSPVGSGNTIYF
v_gene: TRBV6-4; j_gene: TRBJ2-5; d_gene: TRBD2; abundance: NA; CDR3nt: TGTGCCAACTCCACCAGACTAGCAGAGACCCAGTACTTC; CDR3aa: CANSTRLAETQYF
v_gene: TRBV7-6; j_gene: TRBJ2-7; d_gene: TRBD2; abundance: NA; CDR3nt: TGTGCCAGCAGCCCGACTAGCGGGAGTTGGGAGCAGTACTTC; CDR3aa: CASSPTSGSWEQYF
v_gene: TRBV5-6; j_gene: TRBJ2-7; d_gene: TRBD2; abundance: NA; CDR3nt: TGTGCCAGCACGGGAGGCTCCTACGAGCAGTACTTC; CDR3aa: CASTGGSYEQYF
v_gene: TRBV7-6; j_gene: TRBJ1-2; d_gene: NA; abundance: NA; CDR3nt: TGTGCCAGCAGCTTAGAAACAGGTTGCGGCTACACCTTC; CDR3aa: CASSLETGCGYTF
v_gene: TRBV9; j_gene: TRBJ1-2; d_gene: NA; abundance: NA; CDR3nt: TGTGCCAGCAGCGTAGCTCGGGGGGGCTACACCTTC; CDR3aa: CASSVARGGYTF
v_gene: TRBV5-4; j_gene: TRBJ2-2; d_gene: TRBD2; abundance: NA; CDR3nt: TGTGCCAGCAGCTTTACTAGCGGGAGGGCCAGGCAGACCGGGGAGCTGTTTTTT; CDR3aa: CASSFTSGRARQTGELFF
v_gene: TRBV27; j_gene: TRBJ2-1; d_gene: NA; abundance: NA; CDR3nt: TGTGCCAGCAGTCCTCAGGCGGGCTTCTACAATGAGCAGTTCTTC; CDR3aa: CASSPQAGFYNEQFF
v_gene: TRBV6-1; j_gene: TRBJ1-4; d_gene: TRBD1; abundance: NA; CDR3nt: TGTGCCACCGGGATGTTGGGACAGGGTAATGAAAAACTGTTTTTT; CDR3aa: CATGMLGQGNEKLFF
v_gene: TRBV5-1; j_gene: TRBJ1-1; d_gene: TRBD1; abundance: NA; CDR3nt: TGCGCCAGCAGCTTGATTACAGGGGCTACTGAAGCTTTCTTT; CDR3aa: CASSLITGATEAFF